The entry below gives a single TCR beta chain sequence along with its context. TCRdb keeps only in-frame clones here, not all; method: immunoSEQ multiplex PCR. The table has about 100,000 clones, 70% to 85% seen once. The data derive from a study of blood T cell repertoires in COVID-19. Overall study context: Material from acute and convalescent COVID-19 was sourced from the United States, Italy and Spain. In each case, the material was cDNA or gDNA derived from T cells, B-cell-depleted T cells, or PBMCs.

The CDR3 consists of 15 residues. V shed 4 bases and J shed 2 bases, with 14 bases lying between them. Germline-derived CDR1 and CDR2 are MNHGY and SVAAGI. Sequencing was carried out using peripheral blood. V and J are TRBV6-9 and TRBJ1-2; D is possibly TRBD1 (5 bases). This receptor was obtained from a man aged 70-80 years with active or convalescent COVID-19. Written as DNA, the CDR3 is TGTGCCAGCAGTTTGATCGGCAGGGCCAACTATGGCTACACCTTC. Translated: CASSLIGRANYGYTF.